Shown below are 3 T cell receptor beta chains from a single sample sequenced in a study of T-cell reconstitution after alpha-beta-depleted transplantation in children (dated by TCRdb to the mid-2010s). The receptor library was made with PCR. This sample was sequenced with an Illumina HiSeq 2500. To normalize quantification of the TCRbeta repertoire, the TCR libraries were built with molecular barcoding that relied on unique molecular identifiers. In-frame beta chains were kept once TCRdb had trimmed the public reads at Q25 with fastp and called clones with MiXCR. Entries are consolidated by CDR3 protein sequence, retaining the most common genes and DNA. The sample table contains about 500,000 distinct CDR3 sequences; only one count was recorded for approximately 30% of them. The top ten hold around 2.3% of the sample. The material sequenced was PBMCs from the stem cell graft donor, taken from the stem cell graft. The receptors originated from a human donor who donated a stem cell graft to a child with aplastic anemia.

The V call is TRBV7-9, the J call TRBJ2-1; D remains unclear. Germline assignment: CDR1 SEHNR and CDR2 FQNEAQ (reference sequence). This CDR3 has 14 amino acids. V lost 5 bases and J 1 base, leaving 9 bases between the germline ends. CDR3 in amino acids: CASSTPTSYNEQFF. The CDR3 coding sequence is TGTGCCAGCAGCACCCCGACTTCCTACAATGAGCAGTTCTTC.

The chain combines TRBV19 with TRBJ2-2; D may be TRBD2 (5 bases). From germline, CDR1 is LNHDA and CDR2 SQIVND (reference sequence). The V and J ends lost 9 bases and 10 bases respectively, with 9 bases between them. This CDR3 comprises 10 residues. The DNA for the CDR3 is TGTGCCAGCGGGATCTTGGAGCTGTTTTTT. The encoded protein is CASGILELFF.

The rearrangement links TRBV7-2 to TRBJ2-7; 10 bases are shared with TRBD1. Per germline, CDR1 SGHTA and CDR2 FQGNSA. The CDR3 length is 16 residues. Trimming at V came to 5 bases and at J to 0 bases, leaving 7 bases not matched to a gene. The CDR3 is CASSPRDRGFSYEQYF. DNA for the CDR3: TGTGCCAGCAGCCCCAGGGACAGGGGATTCTCCTACGAGCAGTACTTC.